Listed below are T cell receptor beta chains from one sample, sequenced in a study of T-cell reconstitution after alpha-beta-depleted transplantation in children. Via MiXCR, TCRdb re-called the PCR reads, giving one row per CDR3 protein. The data hold fewer than 550,000 distinct CDR3 sequences, with about 10% observed a single time. The sequencing here drew on PBMCs, taken before TCRalphabeta/CD19-depleted stem cell transplant. The receptors originated from a child aged 2 to 9 with inherited bone marrow failure, due to receive a stem cell transplant. The CDR3 runs from the conserved cysteine through the conserved F or W. A D gene is named only where the DNA matches it firmly. Size is omitted from some rows. Given values are once, few, many or a class for expanded clones.

j_call clone_size v_call d_call cdr3_nt cdr3_aa
TRBJ2-7 few TRBV7-8 . TGTGCCAGCAGCTCCCAACACCAGGCCAACGAGCAGTACTTC CASSSQHQANEQYF
TRBJ2-1 many TRBV4-1 TRBD2 TGCGCCAGCAGCCAAGGTAGCGGGAGCCCGAATGAGCAGTTCTTC CASSQGSGSPNEQFF
TRBJ2-5 many TRBV4-3 . TGCGCCAGCAGCCAAGTAACAAAAGGGTGGAGGGAAGAGACCCAGTACTTC CASSQVTKGWREETQYF
TRBJ2-1 many TRBV10-3 TRBD2 TGTGCCATCAGTGATTGGACTAGCGGCTCCTACAATGAGCAGTTCTTC CAISDWTSGSYNEQFF
TRBJ2-7 . TRBV28 TRBD2 TGTGCCAGCAGGAGGACTAGCCGGGGCTACGAGCAGTACTTC CASRRTSRGYEQYF
TRBJ2-4 many TRBV12-3/TRBV12-4 . TGTGCCAGCAGTTTCCGGTTGCTTGAAAACATTCAGTACTTC CASSFRLLENIQYF
TRBJ2-1 . TRBV2 . TGTGCCAAAGCTCCTCATCAAGGGGCTACCACTCACACTGAGCAGTTCTTC CAKAPHQGATTHTEQFF
TRBJ2-7 many TRBV29-1 TRBD1 TGCAGCGTTGGAGTGAACAGGGGTGGCGAGCAGTACTTC CSVGVNRGGEQYF
TRBJ1-2 . TRBV7-9 . TGTGCCAGCAGGCAGGACCTCTACTATGGCTACACCTTC CASRQDLYYGYTF
TRBJ2-5 many TRBV6-2/TRBV6-3 . TGTGCCAGCAGTTACTCCGCCGGAGCGCAAGAGACCCAGTACTTC CASSYSAGAQETQYF
TRBJ1-6 . TRBV2 TRBD1 TGTGCCAGCAGGCGACCGGGGACAGACCCCAACTTT CASRRPGTDPNF
TRBJ1-5 . TRBV5-5 . TGTGCCAGCAGCTTGGTAGCGAGTTGGGATCAGCCCCAGCATTTT CASSLVASWDQPQHF
TRBJ2-7 many TRBV28 . TGTGCCAGCGGGTCCCCGGGGAGCGCAAACTACGAGCAGTACTTC CASGSPGSANYEQYF
TRBJ2-7 few TRBV21-1 . TGTGCCAGCAGCAAAGGCAGGGGTGGGTACGAGCAGTACTTT CASSKGRGGYEQYF
TRBJ1-1 many TRBV20-1 . TGCAGTGCTACCCGGGGGCTAAGGTTCACTGAAGCTTTCTTT CSATRGLRFTEAFF